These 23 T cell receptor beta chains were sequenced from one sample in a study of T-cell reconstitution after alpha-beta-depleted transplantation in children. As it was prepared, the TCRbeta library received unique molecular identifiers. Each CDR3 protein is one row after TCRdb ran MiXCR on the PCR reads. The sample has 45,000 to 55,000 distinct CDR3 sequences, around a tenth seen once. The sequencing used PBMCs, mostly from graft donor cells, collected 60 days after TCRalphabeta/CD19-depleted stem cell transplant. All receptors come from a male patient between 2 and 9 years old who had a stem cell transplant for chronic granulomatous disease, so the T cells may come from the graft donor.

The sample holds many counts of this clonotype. The CDR3 protein is CSARFLSGGFYNEQFF. CDR3 nucleotide sequence: TGCAGTGCTAGGTTTCTTTCGGGAGGTTTCTACAATGAGCAGTTCTTC. V gene TRBV20-1 combines with J gene TRBJ2-1, with TRBD2 identical over 7 bases. The CDR3 runs 16 residues. Germline V CDR1 and CDR2: DFQATT, SNEGSKA (reference sequence). The V gene end was trimmed by 3 bases and the J gene end by 3 bases; junction bases not matched to a gene: 11.

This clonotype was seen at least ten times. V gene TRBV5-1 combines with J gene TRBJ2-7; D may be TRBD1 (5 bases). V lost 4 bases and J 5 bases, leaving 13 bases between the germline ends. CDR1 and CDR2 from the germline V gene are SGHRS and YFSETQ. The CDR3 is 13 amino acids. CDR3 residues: CASSPAGWHEQYF. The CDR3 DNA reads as TGCGCCAGCAGCCCGGCAGGGTGGCACGAGCAGTACTTC.

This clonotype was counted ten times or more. The CDR3 is CASSSTGSSYEQYF. The DNA of the CDR3 is TGCGCCAGCAGCTCGACAGGGAGCTCCTACGAGCAGTACTTC. V is TRBV5-1 and J is TRBJ2-7; 7 bases line up with TRBD1. Germline assignment: CDR1 SGHRS and CDR2 YFSETQ. Germline trimming cut 3 bases from V and 0 bases from J; bases unmatched to any gene: 3. The CDR3 is 14 residues long.

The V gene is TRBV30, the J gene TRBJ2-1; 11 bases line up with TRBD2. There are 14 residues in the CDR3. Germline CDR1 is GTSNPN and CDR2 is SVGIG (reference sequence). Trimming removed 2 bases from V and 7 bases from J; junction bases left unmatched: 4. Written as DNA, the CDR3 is TGTGCCTGGAGTTGGTTAGCGGGAGGGAATGAGCAGTTCTTC. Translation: CAWSWLAGGNEQFF.

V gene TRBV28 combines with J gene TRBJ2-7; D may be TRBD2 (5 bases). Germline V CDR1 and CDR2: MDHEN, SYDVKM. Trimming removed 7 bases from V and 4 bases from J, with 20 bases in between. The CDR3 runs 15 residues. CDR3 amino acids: CASTTPGSLGYEQYF. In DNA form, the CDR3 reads TGTGCCAGCACCACCCCGGGGTCCCTCGGTTACGAGCAGTACTTC.

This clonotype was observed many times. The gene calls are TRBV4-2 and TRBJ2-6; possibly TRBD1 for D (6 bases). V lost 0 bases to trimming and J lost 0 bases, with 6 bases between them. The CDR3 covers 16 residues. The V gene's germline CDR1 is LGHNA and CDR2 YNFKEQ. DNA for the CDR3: TGTGCCAGCAGCCAAGAAGGGGGCTCTGGGGCCAACGTCCTGACTTTC. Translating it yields CASSQEGGSGANVLTF.

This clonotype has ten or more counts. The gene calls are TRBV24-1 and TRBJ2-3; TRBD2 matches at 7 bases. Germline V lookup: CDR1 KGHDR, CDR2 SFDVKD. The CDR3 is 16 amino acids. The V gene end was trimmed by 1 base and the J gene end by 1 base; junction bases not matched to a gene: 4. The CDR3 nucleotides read TGTGCCACCAGTGATTTTGGCGGGAGAGGCACAGATACGCAGTATTTT. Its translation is CATSDFGGRGTDTQYF.

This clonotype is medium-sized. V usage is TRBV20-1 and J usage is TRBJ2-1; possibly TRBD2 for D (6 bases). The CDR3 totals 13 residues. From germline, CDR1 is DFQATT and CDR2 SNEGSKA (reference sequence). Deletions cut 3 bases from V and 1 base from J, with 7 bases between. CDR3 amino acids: CSASGSSYNEQFF. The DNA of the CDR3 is TGCAGTGCTAGCGGGAGTTCCTACAATGAGCAGTTCTTC.

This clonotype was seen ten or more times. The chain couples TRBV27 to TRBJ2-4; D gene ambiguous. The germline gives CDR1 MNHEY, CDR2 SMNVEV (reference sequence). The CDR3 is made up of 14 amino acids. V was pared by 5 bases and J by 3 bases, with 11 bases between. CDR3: CASSRKPNKNIQYF. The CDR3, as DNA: TGTGCCAGCAGTCGGAAACCAAACAAAAACATTCAGTACTTC.

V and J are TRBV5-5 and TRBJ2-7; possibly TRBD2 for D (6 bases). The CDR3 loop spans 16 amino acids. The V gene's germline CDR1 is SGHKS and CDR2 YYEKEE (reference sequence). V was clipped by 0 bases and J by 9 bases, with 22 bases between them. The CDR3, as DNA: TGTGCCAGCAGCTTGGAGGCAGGAACGTGGTTCGGGAGGCAGTACTTC. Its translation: CASSLEAGTWFGRQYF.

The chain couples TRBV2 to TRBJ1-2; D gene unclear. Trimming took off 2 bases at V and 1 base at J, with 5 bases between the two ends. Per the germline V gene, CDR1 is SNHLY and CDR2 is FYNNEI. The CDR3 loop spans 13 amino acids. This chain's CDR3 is CASSEFRNYGYTF. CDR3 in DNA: TGTGCCAGCAGTGAATTCCGTAACTATGGCTACACCTTC.

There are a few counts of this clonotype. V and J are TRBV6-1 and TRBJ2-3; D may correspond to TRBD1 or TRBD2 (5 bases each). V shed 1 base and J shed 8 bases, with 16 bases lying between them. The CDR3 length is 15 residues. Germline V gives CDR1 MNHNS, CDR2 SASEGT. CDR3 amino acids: CASSEGGTPQGTQYF. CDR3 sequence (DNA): TGTGCCAGCAGTGAAGGGGGGACCCCCCAGGGTACGCAGTATTTT.

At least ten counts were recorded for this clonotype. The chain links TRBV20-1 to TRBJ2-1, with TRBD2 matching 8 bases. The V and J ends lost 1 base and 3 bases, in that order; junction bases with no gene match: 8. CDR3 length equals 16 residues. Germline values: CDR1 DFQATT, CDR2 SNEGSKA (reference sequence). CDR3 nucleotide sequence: TGCAGTGCTAGAGGTGCCGGGACTAGAGACTACAATGAGCAGTTCTTC. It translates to CSARGAGTRDYNEQFF.

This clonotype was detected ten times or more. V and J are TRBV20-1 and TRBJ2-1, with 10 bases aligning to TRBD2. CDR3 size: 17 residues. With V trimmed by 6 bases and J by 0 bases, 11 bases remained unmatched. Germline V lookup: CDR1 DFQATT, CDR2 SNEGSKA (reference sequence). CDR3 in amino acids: CSAKRTSGLSSYNEQFF. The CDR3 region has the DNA TGCAGTGCAAAAAGGACTAGCGGCCTGAGCTCCTACAATGAGCAGTTCTTC.

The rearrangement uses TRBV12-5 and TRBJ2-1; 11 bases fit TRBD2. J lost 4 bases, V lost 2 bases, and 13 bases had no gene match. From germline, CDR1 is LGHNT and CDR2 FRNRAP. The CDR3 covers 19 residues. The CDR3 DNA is TGTGCTAGTGGTTTGCTCACTAGCGGGAGCGGGGGAGGGTACAATGAGCAGTTCTTC. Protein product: CASGLLTSGSGGGYNEQFF. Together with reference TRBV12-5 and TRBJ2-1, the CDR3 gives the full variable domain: DARVTQTPRHKVTEMGQEVTMRCQPILGHNTVFWYRQTMMQGLELLAYFRNRAPLDDSGMPKDRFSAEMPDATLATLKIQPSEPRDSAVYFCASGLLTSGSGGGYNEQFFGPGTRLTVL.

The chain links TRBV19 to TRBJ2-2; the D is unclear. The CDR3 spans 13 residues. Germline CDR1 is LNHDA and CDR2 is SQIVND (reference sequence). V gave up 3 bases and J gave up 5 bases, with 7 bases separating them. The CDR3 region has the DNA TGTGCCAGTAGTATTCGCGAGACCGGGGAGCTGTTTTTT. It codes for CASSIRETGELFF. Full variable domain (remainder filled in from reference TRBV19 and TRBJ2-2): DGGITQSPKYLFRKEGQNVTLSCEQNLNHDAMYWYRQDPGQGLRLIYYSQIVNDFQKGDIAEGYSVSREKKESFPLTVTSAQKNPTAFYLCASSIRETGELFFGEGSRLTVL.

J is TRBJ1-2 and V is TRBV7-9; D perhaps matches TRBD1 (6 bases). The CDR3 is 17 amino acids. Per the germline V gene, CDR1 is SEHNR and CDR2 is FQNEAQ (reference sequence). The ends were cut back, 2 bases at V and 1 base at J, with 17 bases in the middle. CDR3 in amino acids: CASSLSPMGAHNYGYTF. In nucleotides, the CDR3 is TGTGCCAGCAGCTTATCCCCGATGGGGGCGCATAACTATGGCTACACCTTC.

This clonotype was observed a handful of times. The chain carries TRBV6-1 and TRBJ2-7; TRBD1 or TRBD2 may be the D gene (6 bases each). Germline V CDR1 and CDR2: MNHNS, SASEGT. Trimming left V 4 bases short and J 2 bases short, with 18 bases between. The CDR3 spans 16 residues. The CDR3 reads CASSVRGREGPYEQYF. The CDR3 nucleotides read TGTGCCAGCAGTGTTCGGGGGCGCGAGGGCCCCTACGAGCAGTACTTC.

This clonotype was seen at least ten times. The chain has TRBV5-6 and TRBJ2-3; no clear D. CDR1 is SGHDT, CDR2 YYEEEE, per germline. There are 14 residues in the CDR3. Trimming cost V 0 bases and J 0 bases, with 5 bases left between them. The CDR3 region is CASSLVRSTDTQYF. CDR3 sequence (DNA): TGTGCCAGCAGCTTGGTTCGTAGCACAGATACGCAGTATTTT.

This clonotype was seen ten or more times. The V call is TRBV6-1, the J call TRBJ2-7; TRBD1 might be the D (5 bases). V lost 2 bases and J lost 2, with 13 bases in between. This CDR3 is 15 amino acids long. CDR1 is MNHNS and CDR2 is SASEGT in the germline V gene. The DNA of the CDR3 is TGTGCCAGCAGTGAATTCCGTGACAGCACCTACGAGCAGTACTTC. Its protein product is CASSEFRDSTYEQYF.

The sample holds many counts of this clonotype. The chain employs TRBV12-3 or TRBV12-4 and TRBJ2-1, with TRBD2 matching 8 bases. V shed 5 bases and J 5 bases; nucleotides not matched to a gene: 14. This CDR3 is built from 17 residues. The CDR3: CASSLTPGTRIHNEQFF. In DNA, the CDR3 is TGTGCCAGCAGTCTCACCCCCGGGACTAGGATCCACAATGAGCAGTTCTTC.

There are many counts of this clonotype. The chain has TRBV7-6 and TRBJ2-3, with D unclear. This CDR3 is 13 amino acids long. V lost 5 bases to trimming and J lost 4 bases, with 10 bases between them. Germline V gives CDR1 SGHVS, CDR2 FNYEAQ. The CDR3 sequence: CASSGLGPDTQYF. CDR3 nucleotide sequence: TGTGCCAGCAGCGGTCTAGGTCCAGATACGCAGTATTTT.

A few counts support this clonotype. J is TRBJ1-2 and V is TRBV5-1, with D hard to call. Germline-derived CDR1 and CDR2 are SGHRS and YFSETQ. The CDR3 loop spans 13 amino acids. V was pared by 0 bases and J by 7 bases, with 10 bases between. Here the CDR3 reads CASSLDDVGGYTF. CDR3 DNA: TGCGCCAGCAGCTTGGACGACGTGGGTGGCTACACCTTC.